Listed below are T cell receptor beta chains from one sample, sequenced in a study of beta chain features in type 1 diabetes. Assay used: immunoSEQ multiplex PCR; TCRdb lists only in-frame clones, some missing. The sample lists about 150,000 clones; roughly 10% were seen once. The sample consisted of central memory CD4+ T cells from blood. These receptors were collected from a man aged 18 to 30 in good health. Each CDR3 is given with its conserved first and last residue. The D gene is left open where the match is weak. Only some rows state a clone size, as once, few, many or a class for expanded clones.

>TRBJ2-7|.|many|TRBV5-4
TGTGCCAGCAGTCACCGGGACAAGACCTACGAGCAGTACTTC
CASSHRDKTYEQYF
>TRBJ2-5|.|.|TRBV7-2
TGTGCCAGCAGCCCCCTAGACGCCCGAGAGACCCAGTACTTC
CASSPLDARETQYF
>TRBJ2-1|TRBD2|many|TRBV6-5
TGTGCCAGCAGGCGGACTAGCGGGAGCTACAATGAGCAGTTCTTC
CASRRTSGSYNEQFF
>TRBJ2-3|TRBD2|few|TRBV7-3
TGTGCCAGCACTAGCGGACATAGCACAGATACGCAGTATTTT
CASTSGHSTDTQYF
>TRBJ2-7|.|few|TRBV4-1
TGCGCCAGCAGCCCGTCTGGGGTGAAAGGGCGCGACGAGCAGTACTTC
CASSPSGVKGRDEQYF
>TRBJ1-2|.|.|TRBV12-1
TGTGCCAGCAGCCCCGCGTGTGCTTATAACTATGGCTACACCTTC
CASSPACAYNYGYTF
>TRBJ2-7|TRBD1|few|TRBV9
TGTGCCAGCAGCGTAGGAGGGACAGGGAAGTACGAGCAGTACTTC
CASSVGGTGKYEQYF
>TRBJ1-1|.|.|TRBV5-1
TGCGCCAGCAATTTGGGCCTACAGAACACTGAAGCTTTCTTT
CASNLGLQNTEAFF
>TRBJ2-3|.|.|TRBV18
TGTGCCAGCTCAGCCTTCGACAGAGTCCGCACAGATACGCAGTATTTT
CASSAFDRVRTDTQYF
>TRBJ2-3|TRBD2|few|TRBV9
TGTGCCAGCAGCCCCCGGACTAGCGGGAAGACAGATACGCAGTATTTT
CASSPRTSGKTDTQYF
>TRBJ1-1|TRBD1|.|TRBV11-2
TGTGCCAGCAGCCGGATGACAGGGGGCTGGACTGAAGCTTTCTTT
CASSRMTGGWTEAFF
>TRBJ2-5|.|.|TRBV10-3
TGTGCCATCAGCAAAACAGGGAACCAAGAGACCCAGTACTTC
CAISKTGNQETQYF
>TRBJ1-6|.|few|TRBV7-9
TGTGCCAGCAGCTTAGATCTGGCAGGGGCGTCTTCACCCCTCCACTTT
CASSLDLAGASSPLHF
>TRBJ2-3|TRBD2|.|TRBV28
TGTGCCAGCACACCTAGCGGAACAGATACGCAGTATTTT
CASTPSGTDTQYF
>TRBJ1-2|TRBD1|.|TRBV14
TGTGCCAGCAGCCAACCGGGACAGGGACCTGGCTACACCTTC
CASSQPGQGPGYTF
>TRBJ2-4|.|few|TRBV28
TGTGCCAGCAGTGGCTCATGGGCAGGGGAAGCCAAAAACATTCAGTACTTC
CASSGSWAGEAKNIQYF
>TRBJ2-3|.|.|TRBV4-2
TGTGCCAGCAGCCCCCTGGGTCCTAGCACAGATACGCAGTATTTT
CASSPLGPSTDTQYF
>TRBJ1-1|.|.|TRBV5-1
TGCGCCAGCAGCAGGGGGTGGAACACTGAAGCTTTCTTT
CASSRGWNTEAFF
>TRBJ2-5|TRBD1|.|TRBV29-1
TGCAGCGTTGAAACCGCCGGGACAGGGATCGGAGAGACCCAGTACTTC
CSVETAGTGIGETQYF
>TRBJ2-3|.|few|TRBV7-2
TGTGCCAGCAGCTTAGTTTTAGCTAGCACAGATACGCAGTATTTT
CASSLVLASTDTQYF
>TRBJ2-7|TRBD1|few|TRBV10-2
TGCGCCAGCAGAAACAGGGGACAGGGGTACGAGCAGTACTTC
CASRNRGQGYEQYF
>TRBJ2-7|.|few|TRBV9
TGTGCCAGCAGCGCGGGACCTTCGACCGACTACGAGCAGTACTTC
CASSAGPSTDYEQYF
>TRBJ1-3|.|.|TRBV18
TGTGCCAGCTCACCAGGTCGGGACACCATATATTTT
CASSPGRDTIYF
>TRBJ1-1|.|few|TRBV7-8
TGTGCCAGCAGCTTAAGAGGGGGGGAAGCTTTCTTT
CASSLRGGEAFF
>TRBJ1-1|.|few|TRBV18
TGTGCCAGCTCACGCCTAGATGAAGCTTTCTTT
CASSRLDEAFF
>TRBJ2-5|.|.|TRBV5-6
TGTGCCAGCAGCCATTATCGACTCTTGCGCGCCCAAGAGACCCAGTACTTC
CASSHYRLLRAQETQYF
>TRBJ2-7|.|few|TRBV18
TGTGCCAGCTCAAGCAATTCCGAGCAGTACTTC
CASSSNSEQYF
>TRBJ1-4|.|.|TRBV30
TGTGCCTGGAGCCCAGTAGGAGAAAAACTGTTTTTT
CAWSPVGEKLFF
>TRBJ1-1|TRBD1|few|TRBV4-3
TGCGCCAGCAGGCACTTAGGGACAGAAGCTGTAGCTTTCTTT
CASRHLGTEAVAFF
>TRBJ2-1|TRBD2|.|TRBV7-8
TGTGCCAGCAGCCCACGGGCTAGCGGGATTAGCTCCTACAATGAGCAGTTCTTC
CASSPRASGISSYNEQFF
>TRBJ1-5|TRBD1|few|TRBV5-6
TGTGCCAGCAGCTTGAGGTCGACAGGGCGTAGGAATAGCAATCAGCCCCAGCATTTT
CASSLRSTGRRNSNQPQHF
>TRBJ2-4|TRBD1|.|TRBV11-3
TGTGCCAGCAGCACCCGACAGGGATGGAAAAACATTCAGTACTTC
CASSTRQGWKNIQYF
>TRBJ1-1|.|many|TRBV10-3
TGTGCCATCAGCCCTCGGGGGCAGAACACTGAAGCTTTCTTT
CAISPRGQNTEAFF
>TRBJ1-5|.|few|TRBV28
TGTGCCAGCAGTCAGAGCAATCAGCCCCAGCATTTT
CASSQSNQPQHF
>TRBJ2-5|TRBD1|few|TRBV10-3
TGTGCCATCAAGGGGACAGGGCTCGGAGAGACCCAGTACTTC
CAIKGTGLGETQYF
>TRBJ2-1|.|many|TRBV30
TGTGCCTGGAGTCCCGCAGGGTTAGGCTACAATGAGCAGTTCTTC
CAWSPAGLGYNEQFF
>TRBJ1-1|.|.|TRBV28
TGTGCCAGCAGTTTATTCGGTACTGAAGCTTTCTTT
CASSLFGTEAFF
>TRBJ2-1|.|.|TRBV27
TGTGCCAGCAGTTTATCACGGCACTCGGGCAATGAGCAGTTCTTC
CASSLSRHSGNEQFF
>TRBJ2-2|.|few|TRBV6-4
TGTGCCAGCAGTGTGACAGGGAACACCGGGGAGCTGTTTTTT
CASSVTGNTGELFF
>TRBJ1-1|.|.|TRBV7-2
TGTGCCAGCAGCTCCCCAGTCCTTGGACAGTTGAACACTGAAGCTTTCTTT
CASSSPVLGQLNTEAFF
>TRBJ2-7|.|.|TRBV7-8
TGTGCCAGCAGCTACCAGGGGTTGGGGAGTGGGTACGAGCAGTACTTC
CASSYQGLGSGYEQYF
>TRBJ2-1|TRBD2|.|TRBV7-3
TGTGCCAGCAGCTTAATGGGACTAGCGGGAAATGAGCAGTTCTTC
CASSLMGLAGNEQFF
>TRBJ2-7|.|few|TRBV11-2
TGTGCCAGCAGCCCAACCTCCTACGAGCAGTACTTC
CASSPTSYEQYF
>TRBJ2-1|.|.|TRBV15
TGTGCCACCAGCAGGGCGGGAACGGGCTACAATGAGCAGTTCTTC
CATSRAGTGYNEQFF
>TRBJ2-7|TRBD1|few|TRBV10-3
TGTGCCATCAGAAGGGACAGCGACTACGAGCAGTACTTC
CAIRRDSDYEQYF
>TRBJ1-4|.|.|TRBV5-6
TGTGCCAGCAGCTTGAGAAAGGGCTGGGATGAAAAACTGTTTTTT
CASSLRKGWDEKLFF
>TRBJ2-3|.|few|TRBV7-2
TGTGCCAGCAGCTTCGTCTCGAGCGGAGCCTTCACAGATACGCAGTATTTT
CASSFVSSGAFTDTQYF
>TRBJ1-1|.|few|TRBV6-5
TGTGCCAGCAGTACCGGACAGAGGGGAGCTTTCTTT
CASSTGQRGAFF
>TRBJ2-5|TRBD1|.|TRBV27
TGTGCCAGCAGTGCTTCACAGGGGACAGAGACCCAGTACTTC
CASSASQGTETQYF
>TRBJ2-5|TRBD1|few|TRBV7-9
TGTGCCAGCAGCCAGGGGGTAGATGGCCAAGAGACCCAGTACTTC
CASSQGVDGQETQYF
>TRBJ1-2|TRBD1|few|TRBV6-5
TGTGCCAGCAGTTCAACAGGGGAGGCGGGCTACACCTTC
CASSSTGEAGYTF
>TRBJ2-6|.|.|TRBV5-1
TGCGCCAGCAGCTTTACGGGGAGAGTCGCTGGGGCCAACGTCCTGACTTTC
CASSFTGRVAGANVLTF
>TRBJ2-7|TRBD1|.|TRBV7-3
TGTGCCAGCAGCTTCGGGACAGGGGGCAAGGACGAGCAGTACTTC
CASSFGTGGKDEQYF